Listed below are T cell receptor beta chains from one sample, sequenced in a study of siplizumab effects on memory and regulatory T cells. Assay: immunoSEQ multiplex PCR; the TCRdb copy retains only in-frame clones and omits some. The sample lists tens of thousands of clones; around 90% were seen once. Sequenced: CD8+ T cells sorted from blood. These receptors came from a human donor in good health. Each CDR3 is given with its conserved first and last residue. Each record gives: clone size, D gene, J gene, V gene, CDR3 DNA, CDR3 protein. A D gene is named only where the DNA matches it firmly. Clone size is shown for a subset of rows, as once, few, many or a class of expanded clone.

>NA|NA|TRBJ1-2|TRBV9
TGTGCCAGCAGCGTTGATCCCGGGGACGGAAATGGCTACACCTTC
CASSVDPGDGNGYTF
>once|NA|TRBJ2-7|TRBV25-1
TGTGCCAGCAGGGAGGGGACCGGGCCAGGCGAGCAGTACTTC
CASREGTGPGEQYF
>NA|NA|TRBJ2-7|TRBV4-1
TGCGCCAGCAGCCAAGATCCTAGCTCCTACGAGCAGTACTTC
CASSQDPSSYEQYF
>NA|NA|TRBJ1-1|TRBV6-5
TGTGCCAGCAGTTATGTTTTCGTGGGGACCCCCACTGAAGCTTTCTTT
CASSYVFVGTPTEAFF
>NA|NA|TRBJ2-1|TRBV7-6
TGTGCCAGCAGCTCGACGCTTGATGAGCAGTTCTTC
CASSSTLDEQFF
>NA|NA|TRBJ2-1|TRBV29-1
TGCGGGGTCCAGGGGAAGTTCTTC
CGVQGKFF
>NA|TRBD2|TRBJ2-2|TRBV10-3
TGTGCCATCAGTGCGGGGGGATCAGGGGAGCTGTTTTTT
CAISAGGSGELFF
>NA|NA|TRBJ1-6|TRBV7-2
TGTGCCAGCAGCTTAGGAACGTATTCTAATTCACCCCTCCACTTT
CASSLGTYSNSPLHF
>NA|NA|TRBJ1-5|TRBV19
TGTGCCAGCCGGGACAACCTAAATCAGCCCCAGCATTTT
CASRDNLNQPQHF
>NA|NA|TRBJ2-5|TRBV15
TGTGCCACCAGCAGATCAGGGGATGAGACCCAGTACTTC
CATSRSGDETQYF
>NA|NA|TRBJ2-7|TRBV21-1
TGTGCCAGCAGCACTTATCCGTTTAGCGGTAGCTCCTACGAGCAGTACTTC
CASSTYPFSGSSYEQYF